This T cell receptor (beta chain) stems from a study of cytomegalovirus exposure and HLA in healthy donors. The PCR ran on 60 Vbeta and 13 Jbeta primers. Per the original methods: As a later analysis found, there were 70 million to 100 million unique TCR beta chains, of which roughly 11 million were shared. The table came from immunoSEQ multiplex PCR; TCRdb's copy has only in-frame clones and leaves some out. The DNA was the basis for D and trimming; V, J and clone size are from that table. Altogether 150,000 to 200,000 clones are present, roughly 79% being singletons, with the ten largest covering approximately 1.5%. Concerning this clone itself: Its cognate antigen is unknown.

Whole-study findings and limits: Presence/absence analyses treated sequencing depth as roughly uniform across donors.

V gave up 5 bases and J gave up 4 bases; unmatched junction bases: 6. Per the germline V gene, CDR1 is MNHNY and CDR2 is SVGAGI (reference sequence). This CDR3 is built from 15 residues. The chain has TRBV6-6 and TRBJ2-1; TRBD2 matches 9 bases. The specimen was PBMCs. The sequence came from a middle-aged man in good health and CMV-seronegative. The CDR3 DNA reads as TGTGCCAGCAGTACGGCTAGCGGGGAGTACAATGAGCAGTTCTTC. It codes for CASSTASGEYNEQFF.